Below, 8 T cell receptor beta chains from the same sample are listed, as sequenced in a study of blood T cells in healthy people across ages. PCR was performed a second time for roughly 7 to 11 cycles using a sample-barcoded 5' primer and a J-beta primer mix. TCRdb re-called the 5' RACE reads through MiXCR, storing one row per CDR3 protein. The sample consists of 700,000 to 850,000 distinct CDR3 sequences, roughly 50% of them appearing once. Sequenced: blood. The receptors shown here come from a man older than 75 in good health.

The V call is TRBV7-9, the J call TRBJ2-7, with D possibly being TRBD1 or TRBD2 (5 bases each). The DNA end is a closer match to TRBJ2-5, so the J assignment may be wrong. CDR1 SEHNR and CDR2 FQNEAQ come from the germline V gene (reference sequence). This CDR3 region has 15 residues. In DNA, the CDR3 is TGTGCCAGCAGCTTCTTGGGGGAACGTGGAGAGACCCAGTACTTC. This codes for CASSFLGERGETQYF.

The rearrangement uses TRBV12-3 or TRBV12-4 and TRBJ2-3, with D perhaps matching TRBD1 (6 bases). Trimming left V 3 bases short and J 14 bases short, with 30 bases between. This CDR3 spans 17 amino acids. The DNA of the CDR3 is TGTGCCAGCAGTTTCCCCACAGGGAACGATGGGCACAGAGACGCGTATTTT. Residues: CASSFPTGNDGHRDAYF.

The CDR3 loop is CASSSGTGGSGANVLTF. DNA of the CDR3: TGTGCCAGCAGTTCCGGGACAGGAGGATCTGGGGCCAACGTCCTGACTTTC. The chain has TRBV28 and TRBJ2-6, with 8 bases fitting TRBD1. Looked up from germline, CDR1 is MDHEN and CDR2 is SYDVKM. With 4 bases clipped from V and 1 base from J, the junction kept 6 bases outside the gene matches. The CDR3 contains 17 residues.

CDR3 region: CASSWGGSTVYEQYF. CDR3 nucleotides: TGTGCCAGCAGCTGGGGGGGTTCCACCGTCTACGAGCAGTACTTC. The V gene is TRBV5-5, the J gene TRBJ2-7; TRBD2 matches 7 bases. Germline CDR1 and CDR2: SGHKS and YYEKEE (reference sequence). V trimming: 3 bases; J trimming: 3 bases; junction bases outside the gene matches: 9. The CDR3 is 15 amino acids.

The chain recombines TRBV7-2 with TRBJ1-1; D gene uncertain. Germline V gene lookup returns CDR1 SGHTA and CDR2 FQGNSA. The CDR3 extends over 13 amino acids. Trimming removed 1 base from V and 7 bases from J, with 10 bases in between. CDR3 amino acids: CASSLEAISEAFF. The DNA for the CDR3 is TGTGCCAGCAGCTTAGAGGCGATTAGTGAAGCTTTCTTT. The whole variable domain, filled in from reference TRBV7-2 and TRBJ1-1, reads GAGVSQSPSNKVTEKGKDVELRCDPISGHTALYWYRQSLGQGLEFLIYFQGNSAPDKSGLPSDRFSAERTGGSVSTLTIQRTQQEDSAVYLCASSLEAISEAFFGQGTRLTVV.

This chain joins TRBV27 and TRBJ2-7, with TRBD1 identical over 10 bases. In germline, CDR1 is MNHEY, CDR2 SMNVEV (reference sequence). The CDR3 has 16 residues. With 4 bases clipped from V and 3 bases from J, the junction kept 9 bases outside the gene matches. The CDR3 sequence is CASSSRPDRGVYEQYF. In DNA, the CDR3 is TGTGCCAGCAGTTCCCGGCCGGACAGGGGGGTCTACGAGCAGTACTTC.

This clonotype appeared a single time. The chain links TRBV20-1 to TRBJ2-7; 11 positions agree with TRBD1. This CDR3 is built from 14 residues. Germline V gene sequence: CDR1 DFQATT, CDR2 SNEGSKA (reference sequence). After removal of 6 bases from V and 3 bases from J, the junction contained 7 bases not matched to a gene. CDR3 sequence: CSAQAGTGGYEQYF. The DNA for the CDR3 is TGCAGTGCGCAGGCCGGGACAGGGGGCTACGAGCAGTACTTC.

J is TRBJ2-7 and V is TRBV2; tentative D call: TRBD2 (6 bases). CDR3 length: 14 amino acids. The V gene's germline CDR1 is SNHLY and CDR2 FYNNEI. Trimming pared 10 bases from V and 2 bases from J, leaving 18 bases between. The DNA of the CDR3 is TGTGCCACTCGCGCCGGGACGGGGGCCTACGAGCAGTACTTC. Its protein product is CATRAGTGAYEQYF. Full variable domain (remainder filled in from reference TRBV2 and TRBJ2-7): EPEVTQTPSHQVTQMGQEVILRCVPISNHLYFYWYRQILGQKVEFLVSFYNNEISEKSEIFDDQFSVERPDGSNFTLKIRSTKLEDSAMYFCATRAGTGAYEQYFGPGTRLTVT.